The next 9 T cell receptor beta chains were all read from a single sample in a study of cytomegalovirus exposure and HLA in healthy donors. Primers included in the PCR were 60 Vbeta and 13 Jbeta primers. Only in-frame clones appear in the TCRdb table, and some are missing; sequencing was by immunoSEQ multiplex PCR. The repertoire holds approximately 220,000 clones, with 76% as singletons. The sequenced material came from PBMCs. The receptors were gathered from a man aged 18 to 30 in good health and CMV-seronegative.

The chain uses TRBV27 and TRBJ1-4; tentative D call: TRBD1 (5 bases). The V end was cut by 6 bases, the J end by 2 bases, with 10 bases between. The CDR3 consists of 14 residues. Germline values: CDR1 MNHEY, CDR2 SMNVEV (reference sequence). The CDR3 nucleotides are TGTGCCAGCAGCGGGGGGGGGACTAATGAAAAACTGTTTTTT. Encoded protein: CASSGGGTNEKLFF.

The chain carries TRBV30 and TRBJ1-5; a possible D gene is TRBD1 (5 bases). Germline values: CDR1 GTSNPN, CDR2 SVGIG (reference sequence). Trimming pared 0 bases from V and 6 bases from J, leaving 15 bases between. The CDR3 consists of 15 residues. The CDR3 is CAWSVPGLGGQPQHF. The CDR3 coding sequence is TGTGCCTGGAGTGTGCCGGGCCTCGGGGGTCAGCCCCAGCATTTT. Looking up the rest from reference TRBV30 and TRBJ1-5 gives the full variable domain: SQTIHQWPATLVQPVGSPLSLECTVEGTSNPNLYWYRQAAGRGLQLLFYSVGIGQISSEVPQNLSASRPQDRQFILSSKKLLLSDSGFYLCAWSVPGLGGQPQHFGDGTRLSIL.

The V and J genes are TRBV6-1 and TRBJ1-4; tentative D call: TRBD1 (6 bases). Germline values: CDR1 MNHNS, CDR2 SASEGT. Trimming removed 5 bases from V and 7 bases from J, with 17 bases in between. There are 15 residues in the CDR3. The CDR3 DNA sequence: TGTGCCAGCAGTCTGGGACATTCCTTGGGTGAAAAACTGTTTTTT. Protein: CASSLGHSLGEKLFF.

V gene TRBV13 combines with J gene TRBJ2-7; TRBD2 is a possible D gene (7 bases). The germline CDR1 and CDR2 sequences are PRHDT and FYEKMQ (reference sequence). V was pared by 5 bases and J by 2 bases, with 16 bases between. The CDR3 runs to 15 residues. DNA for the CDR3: TGTGCCAGCAGCGCGGGGGCGCGGGAGACCTACGAGCAGTACTTC. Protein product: CASSAGARETYEQYF.

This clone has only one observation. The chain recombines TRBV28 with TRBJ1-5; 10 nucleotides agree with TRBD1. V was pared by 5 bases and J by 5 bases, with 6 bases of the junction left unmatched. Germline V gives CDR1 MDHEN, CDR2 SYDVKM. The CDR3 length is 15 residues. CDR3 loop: CASSKGQGLDQPQHF. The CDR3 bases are TGTGCCAGCAGTAAGGGACAGGGGCTAGATCAGCCCCAGCATTTT.

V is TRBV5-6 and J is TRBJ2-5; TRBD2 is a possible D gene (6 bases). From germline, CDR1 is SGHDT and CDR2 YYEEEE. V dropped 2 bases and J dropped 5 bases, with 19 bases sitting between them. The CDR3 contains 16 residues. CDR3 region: CASSFGGISRVETQYF. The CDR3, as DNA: TGTGCCAGCAGCTTTGGCGGGATCTCCAGAGTGGAGACCCAGTACTTC. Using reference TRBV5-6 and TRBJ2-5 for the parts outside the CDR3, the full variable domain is DAGVTQSPTHLIKTRGQQVTLRCSPKSGHDTVSWYQQALGQGPQFIFQYYEEEERQRGNFPDRFSGHQFPNYSSELNVNALLLGDSALYLCASSFGGISRVETQYFGPGTRLLVL.

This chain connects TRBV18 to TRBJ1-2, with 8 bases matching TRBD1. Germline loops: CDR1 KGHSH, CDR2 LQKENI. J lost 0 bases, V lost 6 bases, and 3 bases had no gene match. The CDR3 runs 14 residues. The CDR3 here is CASSGQGTNYGYTF. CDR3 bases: TGTGCCAGCTCCGGACAGGGAACTAACTATGGCTACACCTTC.

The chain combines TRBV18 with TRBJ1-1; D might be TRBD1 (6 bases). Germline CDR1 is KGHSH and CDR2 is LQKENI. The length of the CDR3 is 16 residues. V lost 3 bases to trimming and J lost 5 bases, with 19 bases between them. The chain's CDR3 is CASSPAGGAQGTEAFF. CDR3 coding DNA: TGTGCCAGCTCACCCGCGGGGGGGGCGCAGGGAACTGAAGCTTTCTTT.

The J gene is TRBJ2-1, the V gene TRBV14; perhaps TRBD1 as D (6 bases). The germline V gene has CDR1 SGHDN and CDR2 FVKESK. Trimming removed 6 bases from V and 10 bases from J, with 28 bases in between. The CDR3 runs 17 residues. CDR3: CASSDTGSFYLEPEQFF. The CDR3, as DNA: TGTGCCAGCAGTGATACAGGGTCATTCTATCTAGAGCCAGAGCAGTTCTTC.